This TCR beta chain was captured by sequencing in a study of cytomegalovirus exposure and HLA in healthy donors. Study details: Of 350 to 400 genotyped donors, around 86% grouped in the Caucasian-associated ancestry cluster.

This clone has more than one count but fewer than ten. Its target is not known. Study-wide findings and caveats: Researchers reported that a few CMV-associated chains were confirmed in vitro as CMV antigen-specific.

The PCR was carried out with 60 Vbeta primers and 13 Jbeta primers. Authors' processing steps: In a later analysis, around 87 million unique TCR beta chains included roughly 11 million shared by two or more donors. The protocol was immunoSEQ multiplex PCR, while the TCRdb copy is restricted to in-frame clones and leaves out a portion. V and J calls and clone size are as listed in that table; D and trimming were resolved from the DNA. The table has about 140,000 clones, 60% to 85% seen once. V was shortened by 4 bases and J by 2 bases, with 19 bases between the two germline ends. The CDR3 contains 16 residues. Germline V gives CDR1 SGHKS, CDR2 YYEKEE (reference sequence).

The chain employs TRBV5-5 and TRBJ2-7; a weak D match, TRBD2 (5 bases). The sample was PBMCs. This TCR was sampled from a male donor in good health and CMV-seronegative. CDR3 coding DNA: TGTGCCAGCAGCGAATCTGTTAGCCCGCGGGCCTACGAGCAGTACTTC. Protein: CASSESVSPRAYEQYF.